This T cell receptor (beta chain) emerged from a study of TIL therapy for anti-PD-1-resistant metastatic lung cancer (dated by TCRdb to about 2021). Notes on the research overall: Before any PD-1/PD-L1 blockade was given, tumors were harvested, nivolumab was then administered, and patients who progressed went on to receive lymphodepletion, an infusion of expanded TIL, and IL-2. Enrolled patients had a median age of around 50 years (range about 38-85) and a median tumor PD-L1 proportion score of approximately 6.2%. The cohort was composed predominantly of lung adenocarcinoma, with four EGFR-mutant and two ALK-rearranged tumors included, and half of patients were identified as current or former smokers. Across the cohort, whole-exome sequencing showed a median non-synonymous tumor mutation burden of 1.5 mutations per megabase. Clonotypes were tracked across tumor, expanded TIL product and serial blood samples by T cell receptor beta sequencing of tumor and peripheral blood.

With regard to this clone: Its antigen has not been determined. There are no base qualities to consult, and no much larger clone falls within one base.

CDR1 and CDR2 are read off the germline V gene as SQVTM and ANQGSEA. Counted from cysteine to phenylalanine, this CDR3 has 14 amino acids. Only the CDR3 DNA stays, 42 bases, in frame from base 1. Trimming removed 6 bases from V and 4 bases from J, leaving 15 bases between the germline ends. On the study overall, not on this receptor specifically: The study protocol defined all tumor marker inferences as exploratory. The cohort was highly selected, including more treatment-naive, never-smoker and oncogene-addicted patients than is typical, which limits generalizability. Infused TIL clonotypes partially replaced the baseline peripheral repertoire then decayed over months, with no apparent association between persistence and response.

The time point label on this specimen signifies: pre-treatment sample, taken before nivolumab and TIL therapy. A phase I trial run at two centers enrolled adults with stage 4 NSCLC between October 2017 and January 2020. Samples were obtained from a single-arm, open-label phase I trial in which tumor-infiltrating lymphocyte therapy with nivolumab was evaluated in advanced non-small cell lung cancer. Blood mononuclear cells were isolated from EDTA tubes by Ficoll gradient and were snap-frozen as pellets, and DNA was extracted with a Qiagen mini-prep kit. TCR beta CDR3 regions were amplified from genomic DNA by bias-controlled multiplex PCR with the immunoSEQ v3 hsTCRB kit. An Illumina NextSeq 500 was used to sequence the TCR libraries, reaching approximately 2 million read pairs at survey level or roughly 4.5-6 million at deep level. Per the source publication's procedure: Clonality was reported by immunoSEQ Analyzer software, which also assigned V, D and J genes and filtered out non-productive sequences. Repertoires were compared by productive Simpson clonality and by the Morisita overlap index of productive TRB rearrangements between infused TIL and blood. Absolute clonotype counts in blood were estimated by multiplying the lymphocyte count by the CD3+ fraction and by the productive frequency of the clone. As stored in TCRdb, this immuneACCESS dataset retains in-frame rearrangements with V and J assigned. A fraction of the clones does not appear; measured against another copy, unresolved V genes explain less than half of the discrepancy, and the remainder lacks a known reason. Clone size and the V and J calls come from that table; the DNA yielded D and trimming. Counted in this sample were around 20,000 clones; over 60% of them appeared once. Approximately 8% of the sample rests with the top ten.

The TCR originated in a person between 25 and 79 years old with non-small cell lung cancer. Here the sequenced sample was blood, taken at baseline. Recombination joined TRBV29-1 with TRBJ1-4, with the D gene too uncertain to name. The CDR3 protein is CSVLPGTDNEKLFF. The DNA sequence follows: TGCAGCGTCCTACCGGGAACCGATAATGAAAAACTGTTTTTT.